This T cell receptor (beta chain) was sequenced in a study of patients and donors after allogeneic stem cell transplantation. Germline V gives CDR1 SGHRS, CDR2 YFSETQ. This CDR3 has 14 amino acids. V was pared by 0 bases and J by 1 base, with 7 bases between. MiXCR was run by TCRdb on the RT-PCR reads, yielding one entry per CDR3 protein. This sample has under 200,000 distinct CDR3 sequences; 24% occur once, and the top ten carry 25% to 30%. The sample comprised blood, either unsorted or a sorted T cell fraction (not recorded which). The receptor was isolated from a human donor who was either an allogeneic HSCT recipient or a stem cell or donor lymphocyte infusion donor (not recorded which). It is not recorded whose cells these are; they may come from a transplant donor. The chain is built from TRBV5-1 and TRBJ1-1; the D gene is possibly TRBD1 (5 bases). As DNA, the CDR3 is TGCGCCAGCAGCTTGGGGGACGAGAACACTGAAGCTTTCTTT. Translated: CASSLGDENTEAFF.